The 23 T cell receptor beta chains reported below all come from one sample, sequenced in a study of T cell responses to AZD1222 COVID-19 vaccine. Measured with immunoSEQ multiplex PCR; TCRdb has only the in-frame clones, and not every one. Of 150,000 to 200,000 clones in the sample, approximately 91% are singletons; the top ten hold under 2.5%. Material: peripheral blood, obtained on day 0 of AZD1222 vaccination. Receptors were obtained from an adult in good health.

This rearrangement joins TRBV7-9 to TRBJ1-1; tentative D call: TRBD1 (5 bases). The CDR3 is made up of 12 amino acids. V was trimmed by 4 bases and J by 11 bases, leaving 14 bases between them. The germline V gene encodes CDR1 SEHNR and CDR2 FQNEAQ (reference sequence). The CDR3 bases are TGTGCCAGCAGCTCGACAGTTCAAGACGCTTTCTTT. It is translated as CASSSTVQDAFF.

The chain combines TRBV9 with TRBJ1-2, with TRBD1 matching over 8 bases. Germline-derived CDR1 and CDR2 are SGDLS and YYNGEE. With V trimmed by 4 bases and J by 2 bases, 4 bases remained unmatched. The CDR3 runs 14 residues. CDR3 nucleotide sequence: TGTGCCAGCAGCCCAGGACAGGGAAACTATGGCTACACCTTC. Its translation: CASSPGQGNYGYTF.

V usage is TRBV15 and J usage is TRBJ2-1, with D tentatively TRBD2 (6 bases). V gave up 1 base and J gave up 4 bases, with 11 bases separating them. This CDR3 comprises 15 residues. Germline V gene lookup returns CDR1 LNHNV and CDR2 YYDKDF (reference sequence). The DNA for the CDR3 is TGTGCCACCAGCAGAGGCGGGGAGCGTTACAATGAGCAGTTCTTC. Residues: CATSRGGERYNEQFF.

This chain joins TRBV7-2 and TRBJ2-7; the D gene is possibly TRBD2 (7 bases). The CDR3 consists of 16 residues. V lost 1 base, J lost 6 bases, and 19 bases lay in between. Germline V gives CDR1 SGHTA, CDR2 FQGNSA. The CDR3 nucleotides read TGTGCCAGCAGCTTAGGATTGGCGGGGGCTTCGGTCGAGCAGTACTTC. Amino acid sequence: CASSLGLAGASVEQYF.

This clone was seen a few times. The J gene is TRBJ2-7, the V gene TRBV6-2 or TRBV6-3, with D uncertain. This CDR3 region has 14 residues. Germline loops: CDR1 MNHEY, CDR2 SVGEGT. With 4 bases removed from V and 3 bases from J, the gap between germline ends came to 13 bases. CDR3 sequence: CASSSPSQDYEQYF. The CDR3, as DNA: TGTGCCAGCAGTTCCCCATCACAAGACTACGAGCAGTACTTC.

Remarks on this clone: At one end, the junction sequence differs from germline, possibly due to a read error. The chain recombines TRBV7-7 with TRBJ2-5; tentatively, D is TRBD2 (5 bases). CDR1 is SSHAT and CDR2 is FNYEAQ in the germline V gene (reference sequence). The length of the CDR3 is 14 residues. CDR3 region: CASSLGAAQETQYF. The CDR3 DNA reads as TGTGCTAGCAGCTTAGGAGCGGCCCAAGAGACCCAGTACTTC.

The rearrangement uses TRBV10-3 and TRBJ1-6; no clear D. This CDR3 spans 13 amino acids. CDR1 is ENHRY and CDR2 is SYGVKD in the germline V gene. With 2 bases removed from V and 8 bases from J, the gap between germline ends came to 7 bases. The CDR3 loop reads CAISEEADSPLHF. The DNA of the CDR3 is TGTGCCATCAGTGAGGAGGCTGATTCACCCCTCCACTTT.

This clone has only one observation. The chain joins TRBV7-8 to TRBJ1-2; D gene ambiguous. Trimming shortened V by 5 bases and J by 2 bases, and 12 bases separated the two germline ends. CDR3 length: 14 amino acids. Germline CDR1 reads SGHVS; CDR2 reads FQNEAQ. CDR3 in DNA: TGTGCCAGCAGCGCCGGTTCAGCCAACTATGGCTACACCTTC. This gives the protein CASSAGSANYGYTF.

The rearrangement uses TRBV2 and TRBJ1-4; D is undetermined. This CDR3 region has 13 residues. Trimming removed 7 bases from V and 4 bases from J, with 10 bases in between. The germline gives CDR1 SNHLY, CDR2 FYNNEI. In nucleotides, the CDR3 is TGTGCCAGCAAGCGAACAGATAATGAAAAACTGTTTTTT. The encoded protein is CASKRTDNEKLFF.

CDR3 in amino acids: CAWGQGITEAFF. CDR3 DNA: TGTGCCTGGGGACAGGGGATTACTGAAGCTTTCTTT. The chain carries TRBV30 and TRBJ1-1; 9 positions match TRBD1. Germline CDR1 is GTSNPN and CDR2 is SVGIG (reference sequence). After removal of 5 bases from V and 5 bases from J, the junction contained 3 bases not matched to a gene. The CDR3 length is 12 residues. Variable domain in full (rest from reference TRBV30 and TRBJ1-1): SQTIHQWPATLVQPVGSPLSLECTVEGTSNPNLYWYRQAAGRGLQLLFYSVGIGQISSEVPQNLSASRPQDRQFILSSKKLLLSDSGFYLCAWGQGITEAFFGQGTRLTVV.

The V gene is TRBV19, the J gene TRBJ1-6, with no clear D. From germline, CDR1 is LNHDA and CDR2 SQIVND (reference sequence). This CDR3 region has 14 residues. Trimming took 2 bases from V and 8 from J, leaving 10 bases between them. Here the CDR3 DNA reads TGTGCCAGTAGTATAAAAGAGTATGATTCACCCCTCCACTTT. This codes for CASSIKEYDSPLHF.

CDR3 nucleotides: TGTGCCAGCAGTTTATGGAGGGAAAGCTCCGGCTACACCTTC. Amino acids: CASSLWRESSGYTF. The J gene is TRBJ1-2, the V gene TRBV28, with unresolved D. V was shortened by 0 bases and J by 8 bases, with 13 bases between the two germline ends. This CDR3 region has 14 residues. Germline assignment: CDR1 MDHEN and CDR2 SYDVKM.

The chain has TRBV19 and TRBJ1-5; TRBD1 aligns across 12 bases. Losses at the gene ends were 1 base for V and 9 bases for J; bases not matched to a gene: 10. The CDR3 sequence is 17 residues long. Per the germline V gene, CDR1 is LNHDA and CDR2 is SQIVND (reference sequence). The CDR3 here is CASSIGGQGAREGPQHF. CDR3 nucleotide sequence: TGTGCCAGTAGTATAGGGGGACAGGGGGCACGAGAGGGGCCCCAGCATTTT.

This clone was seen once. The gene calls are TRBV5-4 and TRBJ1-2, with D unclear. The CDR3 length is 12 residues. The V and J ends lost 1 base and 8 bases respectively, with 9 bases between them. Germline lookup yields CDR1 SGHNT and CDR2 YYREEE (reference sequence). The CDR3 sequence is CASSLSPGGYTF. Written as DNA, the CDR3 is TGTGCCAGCAGCTTGTCGCCGGGCGGCTACACCTTC.

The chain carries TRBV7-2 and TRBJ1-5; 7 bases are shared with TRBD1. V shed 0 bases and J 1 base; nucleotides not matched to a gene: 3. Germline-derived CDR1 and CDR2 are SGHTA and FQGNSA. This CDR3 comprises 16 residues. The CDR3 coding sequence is TGTGCCAGCAGCTTAGCAGGGGGCGCGAGCAATCAGCCCCAGCATTTT. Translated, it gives CASSLAGGASNQPQHF.

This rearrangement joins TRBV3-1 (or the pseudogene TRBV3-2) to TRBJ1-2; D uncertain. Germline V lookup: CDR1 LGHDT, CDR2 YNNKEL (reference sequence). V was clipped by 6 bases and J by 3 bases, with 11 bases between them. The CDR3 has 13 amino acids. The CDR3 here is CASRRHPHYGYTF. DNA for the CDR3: TGTGCCAGCAGACGTCACCCCCACTATGGCTACACCTTC.

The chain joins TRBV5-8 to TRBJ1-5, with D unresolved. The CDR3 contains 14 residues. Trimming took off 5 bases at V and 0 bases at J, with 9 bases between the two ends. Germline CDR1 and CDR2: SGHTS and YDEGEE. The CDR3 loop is CASRLRYSNQPQHF. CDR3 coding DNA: TGTGCCAGCAGGCTCAGGTATAGCAATCAGCCCCAGCATTTT.

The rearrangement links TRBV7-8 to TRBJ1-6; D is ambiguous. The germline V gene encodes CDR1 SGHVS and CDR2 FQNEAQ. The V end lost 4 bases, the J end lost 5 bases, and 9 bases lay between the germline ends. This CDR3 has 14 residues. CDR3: CASSSGMDNSPLHF. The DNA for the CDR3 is TGTGCCAGCAGCTCCGGTATGGATAATTCACCCCTCCACTTT.

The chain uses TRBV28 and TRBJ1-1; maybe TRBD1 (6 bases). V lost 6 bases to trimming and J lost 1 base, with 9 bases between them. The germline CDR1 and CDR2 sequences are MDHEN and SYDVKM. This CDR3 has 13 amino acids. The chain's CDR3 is CASSPGQNTEAFF. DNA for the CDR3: TGTGCCAGCAGCCCGGGACAGAACACTGAAGCTTTCTTT. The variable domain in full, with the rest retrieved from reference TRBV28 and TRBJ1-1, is DVKVTQSSRYLVKRTGEKVFLECVQDMDHENMFWYRQDPGLGLRLIYFSYDVKMKEKGDIPEGYSVSREKKERFSLILESASTNQTSMYLCASSPGQNTEAFFGQGTRLTVV.

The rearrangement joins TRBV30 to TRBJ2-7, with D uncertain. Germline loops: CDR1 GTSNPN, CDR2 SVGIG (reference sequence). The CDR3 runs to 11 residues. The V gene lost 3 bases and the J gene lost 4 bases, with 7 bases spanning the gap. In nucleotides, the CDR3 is TGTGCCTGGAGGGCGAGGTACGAGCAGTACTTC. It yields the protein CAWRARYEQYF.

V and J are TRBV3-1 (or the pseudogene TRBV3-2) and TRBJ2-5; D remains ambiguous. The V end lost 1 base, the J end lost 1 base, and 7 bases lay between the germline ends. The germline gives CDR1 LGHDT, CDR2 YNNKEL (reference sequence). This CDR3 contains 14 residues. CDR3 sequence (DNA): TGTGCCAGCAGCCAAGGGCCAGTCCAAGAGACCCAGTACTTC. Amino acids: CASSQGPVQETQYF.

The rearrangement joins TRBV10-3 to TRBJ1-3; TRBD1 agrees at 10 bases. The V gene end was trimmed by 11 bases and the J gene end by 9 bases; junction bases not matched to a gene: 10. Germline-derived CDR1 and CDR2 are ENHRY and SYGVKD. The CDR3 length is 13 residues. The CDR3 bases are TGTGCCTCCAGGGGGACAGGGGAGGGCACCATATATTTT. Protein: CASRGTGEGTIYF.

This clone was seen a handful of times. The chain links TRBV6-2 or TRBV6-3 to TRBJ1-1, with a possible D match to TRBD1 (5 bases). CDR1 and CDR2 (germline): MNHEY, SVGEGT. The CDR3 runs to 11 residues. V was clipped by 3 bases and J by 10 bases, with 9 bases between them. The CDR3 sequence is CASSYGRGAFF. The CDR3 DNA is TGTGCCAGCAGTTATGGGAGGGGAGCTTTCTTT.